The 30 T cell receptor beta chains given below trace back to one sample, sequenced in a study of blood T cell repertoires in COVID-19. Some clones are missing from TCRdb's copy, which holds only in-frame ones; the method was immunoSEQ multiplex PCR. The sample consists of 13,000 or so clones, around 78% of them appearing once. The sample taken for sequencing was peripheral blood. Receptor source: a man in his forties with active or convalescent COVID-19.

The chain carries TRBV29-1 and TRBJ1-6, with 8 bases aligning to TRBD1. This CDR3 contains 19 residues. V shed 6 bases and J 0 bases; nucleotides not matched to a gene: 16. Per the germline V gene, CDR1 is SQVTM and CDR2 is ANQGSEA. The CDR3 DNA sequence: TGCAGCGTGACCCTGAACAGGGGGAGTTCCAGCTCCTATAATTCACCCCTCCACTTT. Translating it yields CSVTLNRGSSSSYNSPLHF.

This rearrangement joins TRBV10-2 to TRBJ1-5, with 7 bases lining up with TRBD1. Unmatched junction bases numbered 13, after V lost 2 bases and J lost 6 bases. CDR1 and CDR2 (germline): WSHSY, SAAADI. This CDR3 is built from 17 residues. The CDR3 DNA follows: TGCGCCAGCAGTGAGGACCCAACAGGGGTAGCCGGTCAGCCCCAGCATTTT. The encoded protein is CASSEDPTGVAGQPQHF.

The CDR3 loop reads CASSSGRGVGGELFF. The CDR3 nucleotides read TGTGCCAGCAGCTCAGGACGGGGGGTTGGCGGGGAGCTGTTTTTT. The chain has TRBV11-1 and TRBJ2-2; 7 bases map to TRBD2. Germline values: CDR1 SGHAT, CDR2 FQDESV (reference sequence). This CDR3 is 15 amino acids long. J lost 7 bases, V lost 4 bases, and 9 bases had no gene match.

In its sample, this clone was seen once. The chain carries TRBV19 and TRBJ2-1, with a tentative D call TRBD2 (6 bases). V shed 5 bases and J shed 6 bases, with 17 bases lying between them. The germline V gene has CDR1 LNHDA and CDR2 SQIVND (reference sequence). This CDR3 has 15 residues. CDR3 sequence (DNA): TGTGCCAGTAGTTACGAGGGGCGGGGTATCAATGAGCAGTTCTTC. Translated, it gives CASSYEGRGINEQFF. The complete variable domain, with remaining parts taken from reference TRBV19 and TRBJ2-1, reads DGGITQSPKYLFRKEGQNVTLSCEQNLNHDAMYWYRQDPGQGLRLIYYSQIVNDFQKGDIAEGYSVSREKKESFPLTVTSAQKNPTAFYLCASSYEGRGINEQFFGPGTRLTVL.

This clone has a single count. The chain couples TRBV15 to TRBJ1-1; unclear D gene. This CDR3 spans 14 amino acids. The germline V gene has CDR1 LNHNV and CDR2 YYDKDF (reference sequence). Trimming took 1 base from V and 1 from J, leaving 7 bases between them. Here the CDR3 DNA reads TGTGCCACCAGCAGAGGCACGGGGAACACTGAAGCTTTCTTT. Amino acid sequence: CATSRGTGNTEAFF.

The chain carries TRBV2 and TRBJ2-2; unclear D gene. V was cut by 3 bases and J by 7 bases, with 6 bases left in between. CDR1 and CDR2 (germline): SNHLY, FYNNEI. CDR3 length: 12 amino acids. The CDR3 here is CASSERNGELFF. Written as DNA, the CDR3 is TGTGCCAGCAGTGAGAGGAACGGGGAGCTGTTTTTT.

The rearrangement joins TRBV2 to TRBJ1-1, with D possibly TRBD1 on 5 matching bases. The germline V and J ends were trimmed by 4 bases and 7 bases, with 10 bases remaining between them. There are 12 residues in the CDR3. Germline assignment: CDR1 SNHLY and CDR2 FYNNEI. The CDR3 nucleotides are TGTGCCAGCAGTGGCCAGGGAAATGAAGCTTTCTTT. This translates into CASSGQGNEAFF.

The rearrangement joins TRBV5-1 to TRBJ1-4; D is unclear. This CDR3 region has 14 residues. Germline CDR1 SGHRS, CDR2 YFSETQ. The V and J ends lost 1 base and 6 bases respectively, with 10 bases between them. The CDR3 DNA sequence: TGCGCCAGCAGCTTGATGCGTTACGATGAAAAACTGTTTTTT. As protein: CASSLMRYDEKLFF.

The chain uses TRBV7-2 and TRBJ2-1; 10 positions agree with TRBD2. CDR1 and CDR2 from the germline V gene are SGHTA and FQGNSA. With V trimmed by 5 bases and J by 9 bases, 4 bases remained unmatched. The CDR3 runs 13 residues. The CDR3 DNA follows: TGTGCCAGCAGCACTAGCGGGGCTGGTGAGCAGTTCTTC. It codes for CASSTSGAGEQFF.

The chain has TRBV11-2 and TRBJ2-1; a weak D match, TRBD2 (7 bases). The CDR3 runs 16 residues. The V gene lost 3 bases and the J gene lost 5 bases, with 17 bases spanning the gap. Per the germline V gene, CDR1 is SGHAT and CDR2 is FQNNGV. In nucleotides, the CDR3 is TGTGCCAGCAGCTTCCCGCCAGAGGGGGGGGACAATGAGCAGTTCTTC. Translating it yields CASSFPPEGGDNEQFF.

The chain links TRBV7-9 to TRBJ1-1, with TRBD1 identical over 7 bases. This CDR3 is built from 15 residues. The V gene end was trimmed by 1 base and the J gene end by 11 bases; junction bases not matched to a gene: 13. The germline gives CDR1 SEHNR, CDR2 FQNEAQ (reference sequence). CDR3 DNA: TGTGCCAGCAGCTTAGTTCTTGGACAGGTTAGTTCGGCTTTCTTT. Amino acids: CASSLVLGQVSSAFF.

The gene calls are TRBV6-2 or TRBV6-3 and TRBJ1-6, with 7 bases fitting TRBD1. The CDR3 has 17 residues. The V gene's germline CDR1 is MNHEY and CDR2 SVGEGT. V trimming: 2 bases; J trimming: 9 bases; junction bases outside the gene matches: 13. CDR3 in amino acids: CASSYEPDRDWGSPLHF. Here the CDR3 DNA reads TGTGCCAGCAGTTACGAGCCAGACAGGGACTGGGGTTCACCCCTCCACTTT.

The CDR3 nucleotides are TGTGCCAGCAGCTCGGAGGTCACATCCACGAATTCACCCCTCCACTTT. Residues: CASSSEVTSTNSPLHF. The chain uses TRBV7-8 and TRBJ1-6; D call uncertain. Looked up from germline, CDR1 is SGHVS and CDR2 is FQNEAQ. The CDR3 contains 16 residues. V lost 4 bases and J lost 7, with 17 bases in between.

The J gene is TRBJ1-5, the V gene TRBV27, with 7 bases matching TRBD1. With 3 bases clipped from V and 6 bases from J, the junction kept 14 bases outside the gene matches. From germline, CDR1 is MNHEY and CDR2 SMNVEV (reference sequence). The CDR3 has 17 amino acids. CDR3 protein: CASSFLFRQGQPQPQHF. Here the CDR3 DNA reads TGTGCCAGCAGTTTCCTTTTCAGACAGGGACAGCCTCAGCCCCAGCATTTT.

The chain links TRBV15 to TRBJ1-2; 8 bases line up with TRBD1. This CDR3 is built from 15 residues. Per germline, CDR1 LNHNV and CDR2 YYDKDF (reference sequence). V lost 5 bases and J lost 8; bases outside the gene matches: 13. This CDR3 reads CATSPRDRGALGYTF. The CDR3, as DNA: TGTGCCACCAGCCCTAGAGACAGGGGCGCTCTAGGCTACACCTTC.

This clone was observed a single time. The V call is TRBV19, the J call TRBJ2-3, with a possible D match to TRBD1 (5 bases). The V gene's germline CDR1 is LNHDA and CDR2 SQIVND (reference sequence). This CDR3 is built from 14 residues. V was trimmed by 4 bases and J by 8 bases, leaving 16 bases between them. CDR3 in amino acids: CASSTEAFRGTQYF. CDR3 in DNA: TGTGCCAGTAGTACCGAAGCTTTTAGGGGTACGCAGTATTTT.

V and J are TRBV7-9 and TRBJ1-6, with a possible D match to TRBD1 (5 bases). Trimming shortened V by 2 bases and J by 7 bases, and 12 bases separated the two germline ends. CDR3 size: 15 residues. Per germline, CDR1 SEHNR and CDR2 FQNEAQ (reference sequence). The CDR3: CASSLQGGGNSPLHF. The CDR3 nucleotides read TGTGCCAGCAGCTTACAGGGAGGCGGAAATTCACCCCTCCACTTT.

The chain combines TRBV6-1 with TRBJ1-3; no clear D. CDR3 length equals 14 residues. Germline CDR1 reads MNHNS; CDR2 reads SASEGT. Trimming took off 3 bases at V and 8 bases at J, with 14 bases between the two ends. CDR3 nucleotides: TGTGCCAGCAGTGACATAACCTTCACGGACACCATATATTTT. This encodes CASSDITFTDTIYF.

The rearrangement uses TRBV11-2 and TRBJ2-7, with D possibly matching TRBD1 (5 bases). The length of the CDR3 is 14 residues. From germline, CDR1 is SGHAT and CDR2 FQNNGV. Between the trimmed V and J ends, which lost 6 bases and 2 bases, there was a span of 14 bases. For the CDR3, the DNA is TGTGCCAGCAGTCTGGGGCCACCACCCTACGAGCAGTACTTC. Its translation is CASSLGPPPYEQYF.

This chain links TRBV7-5 with TRBJ2-7; no check of the table's D call, TRBD2, against the DNA was made. TRBV7-5 is an annotated pseudogene. The CDR3 runs to 17 residues. The CDR3 DNA reads as TGTGTCAGAAGCCCGGATGAGCGGGGGGCCTCTCCCTACGAGCAGTACTTC. It encodes CVRSPDERGASPYEQYF.

The chain employs TRBV7-3 and TRBJ1-2, with 9 bases identical to TRBD1. V dropped 5 bases and J dropped 4; count of bases not matched to a gene: 8. This CDR3 contains 15 residues. Germline V gives CDR1 SGHTA, CDR2 FQGTGA. The CDR3 DNA sequence: TGTGCCAGCAGCACCCGGGGACAGGGTTTCTATGGCTACACCTTC. Translated: CASSTRGQGFYGYTF. The entire variable domain, with the rest obtained from reference TRBV7-3 and TRBJ1-2, is as follows: GAGVSQTPSNKVTEKGKYVELRCDPISGHTALYWYRQSLGQGPEFLIYFQGTGAADDSGLPNDRFFAVRPEGSVSTLKIQRTERGDSAVYLCASSTRGQGFYGYTFGSGTRLTVV.

The V gene is TRBV7-6, the J gene TRBJ1-4; the D gene is possibly TRBD1 (6 bases). CDR1 is SGHVS and CDR2 is FNYEAQ in the germline V gene. Trimming took 4 bases from V and 0 from J, leaving 6 bases between them. This CDR3 has 14 residues. CDR3 sequence: CASSSGATNEKLFF. CDR3 DNA sequence: TGTGCCAGCAGCTCAGGGGCAACTAATGAAAAACTGTTTTTT.

The chain has TRBV24-1 and TRBJ1-3; 7 nucleotides line up with TRBD1. Germline loops: CDR1 KGHDR, CDR2 SFDVKD. J was trimmed by 0 bases and V by 4 bases; bases with no gene match: 5. The CDR3 length is 16 residues. CDR3 nucleotides: TGTGCCACCAGTGACGCAGGGGGACACTCTGGAAACACCATATATTTT. Protein sequence: CATSDAGGHSGNTIYF.

The chain couples TRBV6-5 to TRBJ1-6, with D unclear. This CDR3 is built from 15 residues. Germline CDR1 and CDR2: MNHEY and SVGAGI. Trimming shortened V by 6 bases and J by 3 bases, and 12 bases separated the two germline ends. CDR3: CASSLSGNYNSPLHF. The CDR3 DNA reads TGTGCCAGCAGCCTTTCGGGGAACTATAATTCACCCCTCCACTTT.

Turning to this clone: This same CDR3 is encoded by further DNA sequences in the sample. The rearrangement joins TRBV29-1 to TRBJ1-2; TRBD1 is a possible D gene (6 bases). The CDR3 consists of 10 residues. In germline, CDR1 is SQVTM, CDR2 ANQGSEA. Between the trimmed V and J ends, which lost 4 bases and 8 bases, there was a span of 8 bases. The CDR3 DNA sequence: TGCAGCGTTGTGACAGGAGGCTACACCTTC. It codes for CSVVTGGYTF.

This clone was seen once. The rearrangement joins TRBV14 to TRBJ1-2, with 9 bases matching TRBD1. Germline V lookup: CDR1 SGHDN, CDR2 FVKESK. The CDR3 is 17 residues long. Germline trimming cut 3 bases from V and 1 base from J; bases unmatched to any gene: 9. Written as DNA, the CDR3 is TGTGCCAGCAGCCAGGCCGGGACAGGGCCCCTTAACTATGGCTACACCTTC. Its protein product is CASSQAGTGPLNYGYTF.

The rearrangement joins TRBV10-2 to TRBJ1-6; possible D gene TRBD1, 5 bases. V lost 3 bases and J lost 5, with 14 bases in between. Germline V gene lookup returns CDR1 WSHSY and CDR2 SAAADI. The CDR3 spans 16 residues. Here the CDR3 DNA reads TGCGCCAGCAGTGATGGACCTCGGGGGAATAATTCACCCCTCCACTTT. It translates to CASSDGPRGNNSPLHF.

The genes are TRBV7-2 and TRBJ1-1; D is uncertain. There are 13 residues in the CDR3. Deletions cut 5 bases from V and 1 base from J, with 8 bases between. Germline V gene sequence: CDR1 SGHTA, CDR2 FQGNSA. The CDR3 sequence: CASSISRNTEAFF. CDR3 sequence (DNA): TGTGCCAGCAGCATTTCGAGGAACACTGAAGCTTTCTTT.

J is TRBJ1-2 and V is TRBV7-9, with 8 bases identical to TRBD1. With 6 bases clipped from V and 3 bases from J, the junction kept 12 bases outside the gene matches. The germline gives CDR1 SEHNR, CDR2 FQNEAQ (reference sequence). This CDR3 spans 16 amino acids. For the CDR3, the DNA is TGTGCCAGCAGTCCTAGCCGGGACAGGAACTACTATGGCTACACCTTC. Residues: CASSPSRDRNYYGYTF. The entire variable domain, with the rest obtained from reference TRBV7-9 and TRBJ1-2, is as follows: DTGVSQNPRHKITKRGQNVTFRCDPISEHNRLYWYRQTLGQGPEFLTYFQNEAQLEKSRLLSDRFSAERPKGSFSTLEIQRTEQGDSAMYLCASSPSRDRNYYGYTFGSGTRLTVV.

CDR3 bases: TGCGCCAGCAGCCAAGTAGTAGTCCGGGGTTCACCCCTCCACTTT. Translation gives CASSQVVVRGSPLHF. The genes are TRBV4-3 and TRBJ1-6; D is ambiguous. The CDR3 length is 15 residues. Germline-derived CDR1 and CDR2 are LGHNA and YSLEER. Trimming removed 1 base from V and 9 bases from J, with 13 bases in between.